Listed here are 16 T cell receptor beta chains from one sample, sequenced in a study of blood T cell repertoires in COVID-19. The table came from immunoSEQ multiplex PCR; TCRdb's copy has only in-frame clones and leaves some out. The sample includes about 50,000 clones, 83% of them seen just once. Sequencing used peripheral blood. Receptors originate from a man aged 35-49 years with acute or convalescent COVID-19.

The V gene is TRBV11-2, the J gene TRBJ2-7; the match to TRBD1 covers 10 bases. Germline V gene lookup returns CDR1 SGHAT and CDR2 FQNNGV. This CDR3 comprises 16 residues. V gave up 2 bases and J gave up 5 bases; unmatched junction bases: 9. The CDR3 coding sequence is TGTGCCAGCAGCTTACGTCAAGGGACAGGGGAAAACGAGCAGTACTTC. This translates into CASSLRQGTGENEQYF. Together with reference TRBV11-2 and TRBJ2-7, the CDR3 gives the full variable domain: EAGVAQSPRYKIIEKRQSVAFWCNPISGHATLYWYQQILGQGPKLLIQFQNNGVVDDSQLPKDRFSAERLKGVDSTLKIQPAKLEDSAVYLCASSLRQGTGENEQYFGPGTRLTVT.

The V call is TRBV11-3, the J call TRBJ2-2, with TRBD2 matching 8 bases. J lost 4 bases, V lost 4 bases, and 5 bases had no gene match. The germline gives CDR1 SGHNT, CDR2 YENEEA. This CDR3 has 15 amino acids. The CDR3 DNA is TGTGCCAGCAGCTATGGAAGCGGGGGCACCGGGGAGCTGTTTTTT. This sequence encodes CASSYGSGGTGELFF.

The chain combines TRBV5-1 with TRBJ1-2, with TRBD1 identical over 8 bases. Germline V lookup: CDR1 SGHRS, CDR2 YFSETQ. The V segment lost 4 bases and the J segment 7 bases; nucleotides outside the gene matches: 9. The CDR3 is 14 amino acids. The CDR3 here is CASSRDRGSGGYTF. Here the CDR3 DNA reads TGCGCCAGCAGCCGCGACAGGGGATCAGGTGGCTACACCTTC.

Worth noting for this clone: In the same sample, other DNA sequences code for this CDR3. The chain joins TRBV6-2 or TRBV6-3 to TRBJ1-6, with D unclear. This CDR3 comprises 13 residues. V gave up 1 base and J gave up 7 bases, with 5 bases separating them. Germline V gene data show CDR1 as MNHEY and CDR2 as SVGEGT. CDR3 sequence (DNA): TGTGCCAGCAGTTACTTCGGGAATTCACCCCTCCACTTT. Its translation: CASSYFGNSPLHF.

DNA for the CDR3: TGTGCCAGCAGCACAGGTGACGAACGTATCACAGATACGCAGTATTTT. Its protein product is CASSTGDERITDTQYF. The chain carries TRBV9 and TRBJ2-3, with a tentative D call TRBD1 (5 bases). Germline assignment: CDR1 SGDLS and CDR2 YYNGEE. The CDR3 totals 16 residues. Trimming left V 4 bases short and J 2 bases short, with 17 bases between. Based on the CDR3 plus reference TRBV9 and TRBJ2-3, the full variable domain is DSGVTQTPKHLITATGQRVTLRCSPRSGDLSVYWYQQSLDQGLQFLIQYYNGEERAKGNILERFSAQQFPDLHSELNLSSLELGDSALYFCASSTGDERITDTQYFGPGTRLTVL.

The genes are TRBV6-1 and TRBJ1-3; possible D gene TRBD1, 5 bases. V was shortened by 2 bases and J by 4 bases, with 15 bases between the two germline ends. Germline V lookup: CDR1 MNHNS, CDR2 SASEGT. The CDR3 is 16 amino acids. The CDR3 reads CASSENVGQGGNTIYF. CDR3 coding DNA: TGTGCCAGCAGTGAAAACGTCGGGCAGGGAGGAAACACCATATATTTT.

This chain connects TRBV24-1 to TRBJ2-4; D may be TRBD1 (6 bases). In germline, CDR1 is KGHDR, CDR2 SFDVKD. V was pared by 5 bases and J by 4 bases, with 8 bases between. This CDR3 is built from 13 residues. The CDR3, as DNA: TGTGCCACCAGTGCAGGGGCTAAAAACATTCAGTACTTC. The encoded protein is CATSAGAKNIQYF.

The chain links TRBV5-5 to TRBJ1-1, with D possibly TRBD1 on 5 matching bases. The V end was cut by 0 bases, the J end by 8 bases, with 14 bases between. The CDR3 runs 14 residues. CDR1 SGHKS and CDR2 YYEKEE come from the germline V gene (reference sequence). The CDR3 protein is CASSLDEMNREAFF. CDR3 coding DNA: TGTGCCAGCAGCTTGGACGAGATGAACAGGGAAGCTTTCTTT.

This clone was seen only once. The gene calls are TRBV11-2 and TRBJ1-2; the match to TRBD1 covers 7 bases. V lost 4 bases, J lost 0 bases, and 5 bases stayed unmatched. The CDR3 runs to 15 residues. CDR1 SGHAT and CDR2 FQNNGV come from the germline V gene. DNA for the CDR3: TGTGCCAGCAGCTCGGGAACAGGGGCTAACTATGGCTACACCTTC. It yields the protein CASSSGTGANYGYTF.

The chain recombines TRBV12-3 or TRBV12-4 with TRBJ1-2; 11 bases are a match to TRBD1. V was pared by 6 bases and J by 8 bases, with 2 bases of the junction left unmatched. The CDR3 spans 12 residues. CDR3 nucleotide sequence: TGTGCCAGCAGGGGACAGGGGGTCGGCTACACCTTC. Protein sequence: CASRGQGVGYTF.

The sample holds a few counts of this clone. This rearrangement joins TRBV5-4 to TRBJ2-2; TRBD1 matches 9 bases. Germline-derived CDR1 and CDR2 are SGHNT and YYREEE (reference sequence). Trimming cost V 4 bases and J 7 bases; bases outside gene matches: 8. There are 15 residues in the CDR3. For the CDR3, the DNA is TGTGCCAGCAGCGTCGGGACAGGGTCGGTCGGGGAGCTGTTTTTT. Its translation is CASSVGTGSVGELFF.

V is TRBV27 and J is TRBJ2-1; the D gene is possibly TRBD1 (6 bases). CDR1 and CDR2 (germline): MNHEY, SMNVEV (reference sequence). V lost 5 bases and J 0 bases, leaving 14 bases between the germline ends. The CDR3 loop spans 16 amino acids. The CDR3 here is CASSTLTGSSYNEQFF. The CDR3 DNA reads TGTGCCAGCAGTACGCTTACAGGGAGCTCCTACAATGAGCAGTTCTTC.

The chain recombines TRBV5-1 with TRBJ2-1, with 8 nucleotides matching TRBD2. CDR1 and CDR2 (germline): SGHRS, YFSETQ. Trimming cost V 0 bases and J 1 base; bases outside gene matches: 6. The CDR3 runs 17 residues. The CDR3 region is CASSLGAGGGSYNEQFF. The CDR3 DNA reads TGCGCCAGCAGCTTGGGTGCTGGCGGGGGGTCCTACAATGAGCAGTTCTTC.

The chain combines TRBV2 with TRBJ2-5; D uncertain. The CDR3 has 14 residues. The germline V gene encodes CDR1 SNHLY and CDR2 FYNNEI. The V end lost 1 base, the J end lost 5 bases, and 11 bases lay between the germline ends. CDR3 sequence (DNA): TGTGCCAGCAGTGAAGGAGGCCTTCTGGAGACCCAGTACTTC. Protein: CASSEGGLLETQYF.

V usage is TRBV7-2 and J usage is TRBJ1-1, with D hard to call. Germline CDR1 reads SGHTA; CDR2 reads FQGNSA. CDR3 length: 13 residues. Trimming removed 4 bases from V and 5 bases from J, with 11 bases in between. The CDR3 reads CASSWFGETEAFF. The CDR3 DNA reads as TGTGCCAGCAGCTGGTTTGGGGAGACTGAAGCTTTCTTT.

The chain combines TRBV7-2 with TRBJ1-4, with D unresolved. The germline gives CDR1 SGHTA, CDR2 FQGNSA. The ends were cut back, 1 base at V and 2 bases at J, with 5 bases in the middle. The CDR3 runs 14 residues. CDR3 sequence: CASSLGPTNEKLFF. CDR3 DNA: TGTGCCAGCAGCTTAGGGCCGACTAATGAAAAACTGTTTTTT.